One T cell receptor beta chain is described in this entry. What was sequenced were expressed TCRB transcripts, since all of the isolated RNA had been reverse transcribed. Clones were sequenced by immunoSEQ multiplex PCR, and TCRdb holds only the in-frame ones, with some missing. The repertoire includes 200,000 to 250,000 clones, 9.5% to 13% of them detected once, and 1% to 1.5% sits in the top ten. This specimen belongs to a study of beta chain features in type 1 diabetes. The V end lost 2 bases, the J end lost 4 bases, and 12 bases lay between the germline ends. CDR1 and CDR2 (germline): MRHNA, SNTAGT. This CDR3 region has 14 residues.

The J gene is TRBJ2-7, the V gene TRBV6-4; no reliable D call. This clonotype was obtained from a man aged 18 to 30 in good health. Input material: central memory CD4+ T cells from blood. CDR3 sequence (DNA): TGTGCCAGCAGTGACGCCGGCTTGGTTTACGAGCAGTACTTC. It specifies CASSDAGLVYEQYF.